Below are 10 T cell receptor beta chains sequenced from a single sample in a study of blood T cell repertoires in COVID-19. Only in-frame clones appear in the TCRdb table, and some are missing; sequencing was by immunoSEQ multiplex PCR. In the table there are some 240,000 clones, approximately 90% of which are singletons. Sequencing used peripheral blood. The receptor set was obtained from a man in his sixties who had recovered from COVID-19.

V gene TRBV18 combines with J gene TRBJ1-1, with TRBD1 matching 8 bases. The CDR3 has 14 amino acids. V dropped 6 bases and J dropped 5; count of bases not matched to a gene: 8. The germline gives CDR1 KGHSH, CDR2 LQKENI. The CDR3, as DNA: TGTGCCAGCTCCCCCAGGACAGGGATAACTGAAGCTTTCTTT. It yields the protein CASSPRTGITEAFF.

This rearrangement joins TRBV14 to TRBJ1-1; 10 positions agree with TRBD1. Germline CDR1 SGHDN, CDR2 FVKESK. The CDR3 is made up of 16 amino acids. V lost 3 bases, J lost 2 bases, and 6 bases stayed unmatched. The CDR3 DNA follows: TGTGCCAGCAGCCATTGGACAGGGGGGGGCAACACTGAAGCTTTCTTT. Translation gives CASSHWTGGGNTEAFF.

This clone has only a few counts. V usage is TRBV24-1 and J usage is TRBJ2-2; TRBD1 aligns across 10 bases. CDR3 size: 14 residues. Germline V lookup: CDR1 KGHDR, CDR2 SFDVKD. Germline trimming cut 6 bases from V and 4 bases from J; bases unmatched to any gene: 1. The CDR3 DNA follows: TGTGCCACCAGTCGACAGGGGGCCACCGGGGAGCTGTTTTTT. Protein product: CATSRQGATGELFF.

The rearrangement uses TRBV25-1 and TRBJ1-1; 9 nucleotides agree with TRBD1. The CDR3 totals 15 residues. CDR1 is MGHDK and CDR2 is SYGVNS in the germline V gene. After removal of 5 bases from V and 4 bases from J, the junction contained 8 bases not matched to a gene. As DNA, the CDR3 is TGTGCCAGCAGTTTCCCGGGACAGGGAAGCACTGAAGCTTTCTTT. Amino acids: CASSFPGQGSTEAFF.

V usage is TRBV7-2 and J usage is TRBJ2-3; D unclear. The CDR3 totals 13 residues. Trimming left V 1 base short and J 3 bases short, with 5 bases between. Germline CDR1 SGHTA, CDR2 FQGNSA. CDR3 DNA: TGTGCCAGCAGCTTAGTTATGACAGATACGCAGTATTTT. It translates to CASSLVMTDTQYF. Using reference TRBV7-2 and TRBJ2-3 for the parts outside the CDR3, the full variable domain is GAGVSQSPSNKVTEKGKDVELRCDPISGHTALYWYRQSLGQGLEFLIYFQGNSAPDKSGLPSDRFSAERTGGSVSTLTIQRTQQEDSAVYLCASSLVMTDTQYFGPGTRLTVL.

The rearrangement links TRBV27 to TRBJ2-3, with a tentative D call TRBD2 (5 bases). Germline lookup yields CDR1 MNHEY and CDR2 SMNVEV (reference sequence). There are 15 residues in the CDR3. Trimming shortened V by 2 bases and J by 6 bases, and 15 bases separated the two germline ends. CDR3: CASSLKVWERDTQYF. The CDR3 coding sequence is TGTGCCAGCAGTTTAAAAGTTTGGGAGAGGGATACGCAGTATTTT.

The chain combines TRBV6-5 with TRBJ2-1; D perhaps matches TRBD2 (5 bases). Trimming took off 7 bases at V and 5 bases at J, with 15 bases between the two ends. There are 14 residues in the CDR3. In germline, CDR1 is MNHEY, CDR2 SVGAGI. The CDR3 DNA is TGTGCCAGCACATCGGGGTCAAGGGACAATGAGCAGTTCTTC. This encodes CASTSGSRDNEQFF.

The rearrangement uses TRBV21-1 and TRBJ2-5; the D call of TRBD1 is as the table states it, not checked on the DNA. TRBV21-1 is classified as a pseudogene. The CDR3 runs 14 residues. The CDR3 DNA sequence: TGTGCCAGCAGCCCTAGGACAGGGCTAGGGACCCAGTACTTC. Amino acids: CASSPRTGLGTQYF.

The chain has TRBV11-2 and TRBJ2-3, with 9 bases aligning to TRBD1. The CDR3 is 15 amino acids. The V gene end was trimmed by 5 bases and the J gene end by 3 bases; junction bases not matched to a gene: 6. Germline V gene sequence: CDR1 SGHAT, CDR2 FQNNGV. The DNA of the CDR3 is TGTGCCAGCAGCCCGGGACAGGGTCGGACAGATACGCAGTATTTT. This encodes CASSPGQGRTDTQYF.

This sequence joins TRBV5-6 and TRBJ2-5; D gene uncertain. Between the trimmed V and J ends, which lost 3 bases and 5 bases, there was a span of 17 bases. Germline V gives CDR1 SGHDT, CDR2 YYEEEE. The CDR3 consists of 15 residues. The CDR3 region has the DNA TGTGCCAGCAGCTCAGCCCGACATCTGGCGGAGACCCAGTACTTC. It is translated as CASSSARHLAETQYF.